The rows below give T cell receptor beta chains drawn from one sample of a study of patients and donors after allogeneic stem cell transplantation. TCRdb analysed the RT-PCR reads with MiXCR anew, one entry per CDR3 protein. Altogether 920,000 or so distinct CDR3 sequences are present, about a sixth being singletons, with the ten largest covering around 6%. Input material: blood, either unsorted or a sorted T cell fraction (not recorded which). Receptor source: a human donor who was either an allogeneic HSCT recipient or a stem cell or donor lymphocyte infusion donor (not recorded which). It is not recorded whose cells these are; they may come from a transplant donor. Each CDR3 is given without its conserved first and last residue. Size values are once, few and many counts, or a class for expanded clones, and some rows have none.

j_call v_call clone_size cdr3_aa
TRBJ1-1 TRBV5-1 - ASSLGTGVRSEAF
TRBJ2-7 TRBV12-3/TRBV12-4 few ASTPGPYSLHEQY
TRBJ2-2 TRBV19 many ASSRTGNTGELF
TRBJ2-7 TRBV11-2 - ASSLGVLSGEQY
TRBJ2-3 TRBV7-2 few ASSFGTGVTDTQY
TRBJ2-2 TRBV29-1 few SVTSGVNTGELF
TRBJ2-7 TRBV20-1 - SARPDFYEQY
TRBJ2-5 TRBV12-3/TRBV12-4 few ASSTPGPTRETQY
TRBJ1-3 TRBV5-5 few ASSVEAGTQNTIY
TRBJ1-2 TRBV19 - ASSIGADNYGYT
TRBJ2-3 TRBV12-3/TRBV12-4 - ASTSGASGTLPSTDTQY
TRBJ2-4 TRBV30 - AWDAAKNIQY
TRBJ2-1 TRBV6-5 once ASSYAPSGRYNEQF
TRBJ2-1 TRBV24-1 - ATSDLYEQF
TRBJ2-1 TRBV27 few ASSVSGPPSGEQF
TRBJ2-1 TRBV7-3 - ASSSTGLPYNEQF
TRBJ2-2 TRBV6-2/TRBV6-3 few ASSYNRPENTGELF
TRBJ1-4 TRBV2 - ASRNTATNEKLF
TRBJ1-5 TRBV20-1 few SAFLHPRGFSNQPQH